This T cell receptor beta chain was found in a study of technical replicates of blood from a few donors. TCRdb keeps only in-frame clones here, not all; method: immunoSEQ multiplex PCR. The sample yields approximately 65,000 clones, approximately 83% seen once. This CDR3 comprises 17 residues. The V and J ends lost 5 bases and 4 bases, in that order; junction bases with no gene match: 16. CDR1 is MNHEY and CDR2 is SMNVEV in the germline V gene (reference sequence). The rearrangement joins TRBV27 to TRBJ1-2; 7 nucleotides agree with TRBD1. The TCR sequence derives from a human donor in good health. Some clones in this sample may be carry-over from other donors' samples. The material sequenced was PBMCs. The CDR3 coding sequence is TGTGCCAGCAGTCCCCCCGGCTGGTCAGGGGGTTTCTATGGCTACACCTTC. This sequence encodes CASSPPGWSGGFYGYTF.